These 18 T cell receptor beta chains share one sample of origin, sequenced in a study of TIL therapy for anti-PD-1-resistant metastatic lung cancer. Sequencing used immunoSEQ v3. Measured with immunoSEQ multiplex PCR; TCRdb has only the in-frame clones, and not every one. The sample has more than 90,000 clones; 50% to 70% are singletons. Time point reported: pre-treatment sample, taken before nivolumab and TIL therapy. The tumor samples were excised metastases, mostly pleural nodules or supraclavicular lymph nodes. Sample: tumor tissue, taken at baseline. The receptor source for this set is a person between 25 and 79 years old with non-small cell lung cancer.

This chain connects TRBV15 to TRBJ2-2; D unclear. This CDR3 is built from 15 residues. Germline assignment: CDR1 LNHNV and CDR2 YYDKDF (reference sequence). The V gene lost 4 bases and the J gene lost 5 bases, with 14 bases spanning the gap. The chain's CDR3 is CATSIGRLRTGELFF. CDR3 sequence (DNA): TGTGCCACCAGCATCGGACGGCTTAGGACCGGGGAGCTGTTTTTT. Combining the CDR3 with reference TRBV15 and TRBJ2-2 gives the whole variable domain DAMVIQNPRYQVTQFGKPVTLSCSQTLNHNVMYWYQQKSSQAPKLLFHYYDKDFNNEADTPDNFQSRRPNTSFCFLDIRSPGLGDTAMYLCATSIGRLRTGELFFGEGSRLTVL.

J is TRBJ1-4 and V is TRBV21-1; TRBD1, the D gene given by the table, was not confirmed from the DNA. TRBV21-1 is tagged as a pseudogene. The CDR3 has 15 amino acids. CDR3 nucleotides: TGTGCCAGCAGCCGGGACACCCAGCAACGTGAAAAACTGTTTTTT. Translation: CASSRDTQQREKLFF.

This chain connects TRBV7-9 to TRBJ1-2, with D perhaps matching TRBD1 (6 bases). From germline, CDR1 is SEHNR and CDR2 FQNEAQ (reference sequence). The CDR3 sequence is 14 residues long. V was trimmed by 3 bases and J by 4 bases, leaving 12 bases between them. CDR3 residues: CASSLTGSGYGYTF. CDR3 nucleotide sequence: TGTGCCAGCAGCTTGACAGGTAGTGGCTATGGCTACACCTTC.

CDR3 nucleotide sequence: TGCGCCAGCAGCCCCCGTCAGGGTGGCACTAATGAAAAACTGTTTTTT. Its protein is CASSPRQGGTNEKLFF. The chain is built from TRBV5-1 and TRBJ1-4; a weak D match, TRBD1 (5 bases). Germline V CDR1 and CDR2: SGHRS, YFSETQ. Trimming took off 4 bases at V and 2 bases at J, with 15 bases between the two ends. This CDR3 has 16 residues.

V usage is TRBV4-3 and J usage is TRBJ2-1, with 12 bases that match TRBD2. V gave up 0 bases and J gave up 9 bases; unmatched junction bases: 9. CDR3 length: 17 amino acids. CDR1 is LGHNA and CDR2 is YSLEER in the germline V gene. The CDR3 DNA reads TGCGCCAGCAGCCAAGATAGGCCTAGCGGGAGGGTCGGTGAGCAGTTCTTC. It yields the protein CASSQDRPSGRVGEQFF.

This clone showed up just once. The CDR3 coding sequence is TGTGCCAGCAGCAAGCCGCCCCTCAGGTACCAAGAGACCCAGTACTTC. It specifies CASSKPPLRYQETQYF. The chain couples TRBV7-2 to TRBJ2-5; D is uncertain. CDR1 is SGHTA and CDR2 is FQGNSA in the germline V gene. V lost 5 bases and J 0 bases, leaving 16 bases between the germline ends. The CDR3 sequence is 16 residues long. Based on the CDR3 plus reference TRBV7-2 and TRBJ2-5, the full variable domain is GAGVSQSPSNKVTEKGKDVELRCDPISGHTALYWYRQSLGQGLEFLIYFQGNSAPDKSGLPSDRFSAERTGGSVSTLTIQRTQQEDSAVYLCASSKPPLRYQETQYFGPGTRLLVL.

The chain carries TRBV6-2 or TRBV6-3 and TRBJ1-1; weak D call: TRBD1 (5 bases). CDR1 is MNHEY and CDR2 is SVGEGT in the germline V gene. This CDR3 has 13 amino acids. Trimming left V 5 bases short and J 1 base short, with 8 bases between. CDR3 DNA sequence: TGTGCCAGCAGTCGGGACGGGAACACTGAAGCTTTCTTT. As protein: CASSRDGNTEAFF.

The chain recombines TRBV4-3 with TRBJ1-3, with no clear D. CDR1 and CDR2 from the germline V gene are LGHNA and YSLEER. V lost 2 bases, J lost 0 bases, and 14 bases lay in between. The CDR3 totals 17 residues. The CDR3 region is CASSQWTAVDSGNTIYF. CDR3 bases: TGCGCCAGCAGCCAATGGACGGCAGTGGACTCTGGAAACACCATATATTTT.

V and J are TRBV19 and TRBJ1-4; 8 nucleotides agree with TRBD1. J gave up 8 bases and V 3 bases, and 11 bases lay outside the gene matches. Germline CDR1 and CDR2: LNHDA and SQIVND (reference sequence). The CDR3 contains 16 residues. Written as DNA, the CDR3 is TGTGCCAGTAGTATCCCCCAGACAGGGGTTAAGGAAAAACTGTTTTTT. It codes for CASSIPQTGVKEKLFF.

V usage is TRBV7-3 and J usage is TRBJ1-2; D ambiguous. CDR1 is SGHTA and CDR2 is FQGTGA in the germline V gene. Between the trimmed V and J ends, which lost 1 base and 3 bases, there was a span of 12 bases. CDR3 length: 15 residues. The CDR3: CASSLNRESYYGYTF. The CDR3 nucleotides read TGTGCCAGCAGCTTAAATAGGGAGTCATACTATGGCTACACCTTC.

V and J are TRBV6-2 or TRBV6-3 and TRBJ1-2, with D unresolved. This CDR3 region has 12 residues. Germline-derived CDR1 and CDR2 are MNHEY and SVGEGT. Trimming took off 4 bases at V and 3 bases at J, with 6 bases between the two ends. CDR3 protein: CASSFDYYGYTF. The CDR3 DNA reads as TGTGCCAGCAGTTTCGATTACTATGGCTACACCTTC.

This chain connects TRBV11-2 to TRBJ2-3, with 8 nucleotides matching TRBD2. The V and J ends lost 1 base and 6 bases, in that order; junction bases with no gene match: 6. Germline V gene sequence: CDR1 SGHAT, CDR2 FQNNGV. This CDR3 is 15 amino acids long. CDR3 amino acids: CASSLGPAGVDTQYF. The CDR3 bases are TGTGCCAGCAGCTTAGGTCCAGCGGGAGTTGATACGCAGTATTTT. Full variable domain (missing parts from reference TRBV11-2 and TRBJ2-3): EAGVAQSPRYKIIEKRQSVAFWCNPISGHATLYWYQQILGQGPKLLIQFQNNGVVDDSQLPKDRFSAERLKGVDSTLKIQPAKLEDSAVYLCASSLGPAGVDTQYFGPGTRLTVL.

This clone was recorded a few times. The V and J genes are TRBV10-3 and TRBJ2-2, with D possibly TRBD2 on 5 matching bases. V lost 3 bases and J 3 bases, leaving 14 bases between the germline ends. Germline V CDR1 and CDR2: ENHRY, SYGVKD. This CDR3 has 16 amino acids. DNA of the CDR3: TGTGCCATCAGTGAAGATACACGGCGGGACACCGGGGAGCTGTTTTTT. Protein: CAISEDTRRDTGELFF.

The chain uses TRBV4-3 and TRBJ2-3; maybe TRBD2 (7 bases). Trimming removed 4 bases at V and 1 base at J, with 21 bases between. The CDR3 loop spans 18 amino acids. Germline V gene sequence: CDR1 LGHNA, CDR2 YSLEER. In DNA, the CDR3 is TGCGCCAGCAGCCGACAGGCGGAGGGCGGGAGCGGCACAGATACGCAGTATTTT. This translates into CASSRQAEGGSGTDTQYF.

The V and J genes are TRBV28 and TRBJ1-5; 9 nucleotides line up with TRBD1. This CDR3 has 15 amino acids. CDR1 is MDHEN, CDR2 SYDVKM, per germline. Unmatched junction bases numbered 9, after V lost 8 bases and J lost 4 bases. The CDR3 coding sequence is TGTGCCAGCTTTACAGGGGGCGCGGGGAATCAGCCCCAGCATTTT. The encoded protein is CASFTGGAGNQPQHF. Full variable domain (missing parts from reference TRBV28 and TRBJ1-5): DVKVTQSSRYLVKRTGEKVFLECVQDMDHENMFWYRQDPGLGLRLIYFSYDVKMKEKGDIPEGYSVSREKKERFSLILESASTNQTSMYLCASFTGGAGNQPQHFGDGTRLSIL.

This clone was counted once. V and J are TRBV5-1 and TRBJ1-6; D possibly corresponds to TRBD1 (6 bases). Germline values: CDR1 SGHRS, CDR2 YFSETQ. Trimming cost V 4 bases and J 5 bases, with 7 bases left between them. The CDR3 is made up of 13 amino acids. Here the CDR3 reads CASSRDNNSPLHF. Here the CDR3 DNA reads TGCGCCAGCAGCCGGGACAATAATTCACCCCTCCACTTT. Full variable domain (outside the CDR3, taken from reference TRBV5-1 and TRBJ1-6): KAGVTQTPRYLIKTRGQQVTLSCSPISGHRSVSWYQQTPGQGLQFLFEYFSETQRNKGNFPGRFSGRQFSNSRSEMNVSTLELGDSALYLCASSRDNNSPLHFGNGTRLTVT.

This clone was recorded a few times. This sequence joins TRBV28 and TRBJ1-6, with TRBD1 matching over 9 bases. CDR3 length equals 15 residues. V lost 6 bases, J lost 6 bases, and 6 bases stayed unmatched. Per the germline V gene, CDR1 is MDHEN and CDR2 is SYDVKM. CDR3 sequence: CASRGTDRGNSPLHF. The CDR3 nucleotides are TGTGCCAGCAGGGGGACGGACAGGGGTAATTCACCCCTCCACTTT. The full variable domain, its missing parts supplied by reference TRBV28 and TRBJ1-6, is DVKVTQSSRYLVKRTGEKVFLECVQDMDHENMFWYRQDPGLGLRLIYFSYDVKMKEKGDIPEGYSVSREKKERFSLILESASTNQTSMYLCASRGTDRGNSPLHFGNGTRLTVT.

This chain links TRBV6-4 with TRBJ2-1; 8 nucleotides align to TRBD2. Germline assignment: CDR1 MRHNA and CDR2 SNTAGT. The CDR3 sequence is 15 residues long. V was pared by 6 bases and J by 8 bases, with 12 bases of the junction left unmatched. The DNA for the CDR3 is TGTGCCAGCAGAGGGGGGGTAGCGGGGACGGATGAGCAGTTCTTC. The encoded protein is CASRGGVAGTDEQFF.